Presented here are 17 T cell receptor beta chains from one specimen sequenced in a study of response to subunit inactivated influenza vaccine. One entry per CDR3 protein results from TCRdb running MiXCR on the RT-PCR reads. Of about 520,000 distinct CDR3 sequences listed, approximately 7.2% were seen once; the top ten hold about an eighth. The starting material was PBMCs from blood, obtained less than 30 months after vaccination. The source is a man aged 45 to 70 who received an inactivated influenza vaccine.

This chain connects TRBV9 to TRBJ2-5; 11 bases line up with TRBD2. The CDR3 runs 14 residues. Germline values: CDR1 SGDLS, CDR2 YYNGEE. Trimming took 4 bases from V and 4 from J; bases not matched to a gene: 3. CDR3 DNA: TGTGCCAGCAGCTCCACTAGCGGGGGAGAGACCCAGTACTTC. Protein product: CASSSTSGGETQYF.

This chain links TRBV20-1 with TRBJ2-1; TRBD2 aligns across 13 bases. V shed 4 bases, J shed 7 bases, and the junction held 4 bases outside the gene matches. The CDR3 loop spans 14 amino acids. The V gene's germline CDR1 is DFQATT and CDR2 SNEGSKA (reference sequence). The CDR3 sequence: CSATWTSGRNEQFF. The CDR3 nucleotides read TGCAGTGCTACATGGACTAGCGGGAGAAATGAGCAGTTCTTC.

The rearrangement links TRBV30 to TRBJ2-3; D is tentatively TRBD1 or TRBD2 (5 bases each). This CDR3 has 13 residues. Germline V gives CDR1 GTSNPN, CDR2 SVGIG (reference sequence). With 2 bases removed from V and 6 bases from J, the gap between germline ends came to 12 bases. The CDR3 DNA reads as TGTGCCTGGAGTCCATTGGGGACCGATACGCAGTATTTT. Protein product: CAWSPLGTDTQYF.

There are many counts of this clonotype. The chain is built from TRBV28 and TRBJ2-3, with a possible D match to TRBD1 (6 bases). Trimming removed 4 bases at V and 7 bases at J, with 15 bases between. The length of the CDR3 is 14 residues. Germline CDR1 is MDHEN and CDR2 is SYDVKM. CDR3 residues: CASSSAPRGNTQYF. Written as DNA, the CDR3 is TGTGCCAGCAGTTCTGCCCCCAGGGGAAATACGCAGTATTTT.

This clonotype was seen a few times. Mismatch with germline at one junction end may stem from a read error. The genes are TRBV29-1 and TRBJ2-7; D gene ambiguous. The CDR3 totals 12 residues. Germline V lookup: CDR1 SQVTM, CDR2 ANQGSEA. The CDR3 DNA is TGCAGCGTTGTCCAAACCGGCCTGGAGCTCCACTTC. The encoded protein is CSVVQTGLELHF.

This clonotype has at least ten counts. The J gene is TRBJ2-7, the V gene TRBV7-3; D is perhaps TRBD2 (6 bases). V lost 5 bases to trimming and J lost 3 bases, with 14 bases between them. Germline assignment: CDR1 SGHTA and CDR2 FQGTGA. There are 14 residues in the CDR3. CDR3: CASSPTGLIYEQYF. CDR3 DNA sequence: TGTGCCAGCAGCCCAACCGGACTAATCTACGAGCAGTACTTC.

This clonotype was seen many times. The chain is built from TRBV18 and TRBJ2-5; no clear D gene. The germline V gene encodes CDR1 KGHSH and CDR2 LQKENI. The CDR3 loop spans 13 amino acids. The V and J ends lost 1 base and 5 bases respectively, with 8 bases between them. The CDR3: CASSPQQQETQYF. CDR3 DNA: TGTGCCAGCTCACCACAACAGCAGGAGACCCAGTACTTC.

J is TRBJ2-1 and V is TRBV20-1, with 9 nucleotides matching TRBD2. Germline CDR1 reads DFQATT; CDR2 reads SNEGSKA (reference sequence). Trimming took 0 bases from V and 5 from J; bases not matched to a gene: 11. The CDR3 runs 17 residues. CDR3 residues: CSARDLRGGRVHNEQFF. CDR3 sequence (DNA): TGCAGTGCTAGAGATCTTCGAGGCGGGAGGGTACACAATGAGCAGTTCTTC.

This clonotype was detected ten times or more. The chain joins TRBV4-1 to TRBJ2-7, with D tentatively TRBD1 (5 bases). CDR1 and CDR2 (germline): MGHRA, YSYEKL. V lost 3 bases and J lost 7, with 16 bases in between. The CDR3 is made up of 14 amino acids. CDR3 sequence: CASSQTGHPEEQYF. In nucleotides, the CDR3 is TGCGCCAGCAGCCAGACTGGACACCCTGAGGAGCAGTACTTC.

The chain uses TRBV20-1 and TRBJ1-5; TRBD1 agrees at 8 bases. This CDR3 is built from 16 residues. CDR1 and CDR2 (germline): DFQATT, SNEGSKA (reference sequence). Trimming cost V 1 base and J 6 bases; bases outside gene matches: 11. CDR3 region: CSARGRGQEHTQPQHF. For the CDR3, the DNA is TGCAGTGCTAGAGGCCGGGGACAGGAGCATACTCAGCCCCAGCATTTT.

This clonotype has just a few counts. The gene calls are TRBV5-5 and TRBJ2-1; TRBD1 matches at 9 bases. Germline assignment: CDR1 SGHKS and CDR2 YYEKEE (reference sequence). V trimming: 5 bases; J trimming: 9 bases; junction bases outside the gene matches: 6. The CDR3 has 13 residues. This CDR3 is CASSAQGASEQFF. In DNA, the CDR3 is TGTGCCAGCAGTGCACAGGGGGCGAGTGAGCAGTTCTTC.

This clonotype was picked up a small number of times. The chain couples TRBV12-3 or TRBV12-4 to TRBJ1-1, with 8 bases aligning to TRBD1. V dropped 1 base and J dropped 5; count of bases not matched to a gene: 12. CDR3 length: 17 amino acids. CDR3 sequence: CASSLVGRDRLRTEAFF. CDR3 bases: TGTGCCAGCAGTTTAGTTGGTAGGGACAGGCTCCGGACTGAAGCTTTCTTT.

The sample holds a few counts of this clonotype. The CDR3 nucleotides read TGCGCCAGCAGCCGGGACAGTATCAATGAGCAGTTCTTC. Residues: CASSRDSINEQFF. This chain uses TRBV5-1 with TRBJ2-1; 7 bases are a match to TRBD1. The CDR3 spans 13 residues. Germline assignment: CDR1 SGHRS and CDR2 YFSETQ. J was trimmed by 6 bases and V by 4 bases; bases with no gene match: 4.

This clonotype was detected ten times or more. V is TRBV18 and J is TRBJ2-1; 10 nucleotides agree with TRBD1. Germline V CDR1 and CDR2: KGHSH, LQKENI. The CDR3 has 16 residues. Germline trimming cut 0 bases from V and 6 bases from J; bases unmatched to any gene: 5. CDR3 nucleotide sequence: TGTGCCAGCTCACCACCCGGACAGGGGGGGCGCAATGAGCAGTTCTTC. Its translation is CASSPPGQGGRNEQFF.

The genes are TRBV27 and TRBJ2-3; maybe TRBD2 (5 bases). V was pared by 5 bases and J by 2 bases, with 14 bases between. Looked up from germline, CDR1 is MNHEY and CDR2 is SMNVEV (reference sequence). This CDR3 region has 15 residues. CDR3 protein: CASSVSGRATDTQYF. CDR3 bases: TGTGCCAGCAGTGTGAGCGGTCGCGCCACAGATACGCAGTATTTT.

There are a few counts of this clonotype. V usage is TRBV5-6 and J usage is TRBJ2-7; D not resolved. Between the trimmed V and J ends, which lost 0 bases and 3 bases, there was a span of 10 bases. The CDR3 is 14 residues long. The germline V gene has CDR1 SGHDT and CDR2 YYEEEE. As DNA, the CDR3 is TGTGCCAGCAGCTTGGACGGCATATACTACGAGCAGTACTTC. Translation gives CASSLDGIYYEQYF.

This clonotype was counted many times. Here the CDR3 reads CASTLSGGRSNSPLHF. CDR3 sequence (DNA): TGTGCCAGCACCCTGAGCGGCGGTCGTAGTAATTCACCCCTCCACTTT. The chain couples TRBV12-3 or TRBV12-4 to TRBJ1-6; D remains ambiguous. V was clipped by 7 bases and J by 6 bases, with 19 bases between them. The CDR3 length is 16 residues.